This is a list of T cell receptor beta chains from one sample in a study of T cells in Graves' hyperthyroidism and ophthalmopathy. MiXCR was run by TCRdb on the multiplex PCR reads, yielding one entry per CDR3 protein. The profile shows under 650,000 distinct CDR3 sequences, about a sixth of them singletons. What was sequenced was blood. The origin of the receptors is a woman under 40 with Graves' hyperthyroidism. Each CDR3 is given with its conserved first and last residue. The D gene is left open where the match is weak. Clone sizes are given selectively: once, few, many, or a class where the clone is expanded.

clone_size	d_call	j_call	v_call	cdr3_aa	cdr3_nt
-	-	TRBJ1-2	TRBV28	CATSLRDGYTF	TGTGCCACCTCGTTGCGTGATGGCTACACCTTC
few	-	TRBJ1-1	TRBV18	CASSPRSDTEAFF	TGTGCCAGCTCACCACGGTCAGACACTGAAGCTTTCTTT
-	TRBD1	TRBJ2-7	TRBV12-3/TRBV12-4	CASTTTGEAYEQYF	TGTGCCAGCACCACGACAGGGGAGGCCTACGAGCAGTACTTC
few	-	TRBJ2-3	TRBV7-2	CASSLAPRGITDTQYF	TGTGCCAGCAGCTTAGCGCCGAGGGGAATCACAGATACGCAGTATTTT
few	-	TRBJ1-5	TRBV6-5	CTSSYSRGTNQPQHF	TGTACCAGCAGTTACTCGAGAGGGACTAATCAGCCCCAGCATTTT
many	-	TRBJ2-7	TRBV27	CASRSGTWNEQYF	TGTGCCAGCCGGAGTGGGACCTGGAACGAGCAGTACTTC
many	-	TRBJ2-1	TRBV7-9	CASSFFGRAERNEQFF	TGTGCCAGCAGCTTTTTCGGTAGGGCGGAACGGAATGAGCAGTTCTTC
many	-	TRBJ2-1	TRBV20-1	CSARDLAGSSYNEQFF	TGCAGTGCTAGAGATTTGGCGGGGAGCTCCTACAATGAGCAGTTCTTC
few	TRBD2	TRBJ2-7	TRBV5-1	CASGSGGYEQYF	TGCGCCAGCGGCTCGGGGGGCTACGAGCAGTACTTC
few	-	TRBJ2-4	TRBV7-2	CASSLARGGVAKNIQYF	TGTGCCAGCAGCTTAGCGCGTGGGGGAGTAGCCAAAAACATTCAGTACTTC
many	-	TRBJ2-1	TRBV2	CASSEGQAAYNEQFF	TGTGCCAGCAGTGAAGGTCAGGCCGCCTACAATGAGCAGTTCTTC
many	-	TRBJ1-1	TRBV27	CASSLVREINTEAFF	TGTGCCAGCAGTTTAGTTCGGGAGATTAACACTGAAGCTTTCTTT
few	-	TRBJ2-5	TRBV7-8	CASSSTGTLQETQYF	TGTGCCAGCAGCTCCACCGGGACTCTACAAGAGACCCAGTACTTC
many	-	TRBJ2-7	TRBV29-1	CSVVSRRGEQYF	TGCAGCGTTGTCAGCAGAAGGGGCGAGCAGTACTTC
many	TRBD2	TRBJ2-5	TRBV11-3	CASSPRSSGRETQYF	TGTGCCAGCAGCCCTAGGAGTAGCGGGAGAGAGACCCAGTACTTC
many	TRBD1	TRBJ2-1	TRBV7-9	CASSLNHQGADNEQFF	TGTGCCAGCAGCTTAAATCATCAGGGGGCGGACAATGAGCAGTTCTTC
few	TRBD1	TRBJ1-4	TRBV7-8	CASSLGQGGVMEKLFF	TGTGCCAGCAGCTTAGGACAGGGAGGGGTTATGGAAAAACTGTTTTTT
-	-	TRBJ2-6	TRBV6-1	CASSPRANVLTF	TGTGCCAGCAGCCCCCGGGCCAACGTCCTGACTTTC
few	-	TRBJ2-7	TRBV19	CASRTMATATYEQYF	TGTGCCAGTAGAACTATGGCGACAGCGACCTACGAGCAGTACTTC
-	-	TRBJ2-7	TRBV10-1	CASSPGLSEQYF	TGCGCCAGCAGCCCCGGGTTGAGTGAACAGTACTTC
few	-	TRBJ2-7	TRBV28	CASSPLADPSYEQYF	TGTGCCAGCAGCCCTTTAGCGGATCCCTCCTACGAGCAGTACTTC
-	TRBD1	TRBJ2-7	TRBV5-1	CASRTRTGAYEQYF	TGCGCTAGCCGAACCAGGACAGGGGCCTACGAGCAGTACTTC
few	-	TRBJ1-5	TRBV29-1	CSVQKGPNQPQHF	TGCAGCGTCCAAAAGGGACCCAATCAGCCCCAGCATTTT
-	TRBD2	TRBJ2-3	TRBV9	CASSPPPGRAETDTQYF	TGTGCCAGCAGCCCGCCCCCTGGGAGGGCAGAGACAGATACGCAGTATTTT
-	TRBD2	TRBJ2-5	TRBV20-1	CSARDGQREVQETQYF	TGCAGTGCTAGAGATGGGCAGCGGGAGGTCCAAGAGACCCAGTACTTC
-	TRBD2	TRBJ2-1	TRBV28	CASSSGTSGKHNEQFF	TGTGCCAGCAGTTCCGGGACTAGCGGGAAACACAATGAGCAGTTCTTC
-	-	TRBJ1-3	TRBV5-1	CASSFGNTRNTIYF	TGCGCCAGCAGCTTCGGCAATACGAGAAACACCATATATTTT
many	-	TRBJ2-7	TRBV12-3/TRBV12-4	CASSLPGRYEQYF	TGTGCCAGCAGTTTGCCGGGTCGCTACGAGCAGTACTTC
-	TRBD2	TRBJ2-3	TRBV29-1	CSVSGTSEDSTDTQYF	TGCAGCGTTAGTGGGACTAGCGAGGATAGCACAGATACGCAGTATTTT
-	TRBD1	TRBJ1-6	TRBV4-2	CASSRTGDNSPLHF	TGTGCCAGCAGCCGGACAGGGGATAATTCACCCCTCCACTTT
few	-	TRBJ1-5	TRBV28	CASSFGSGQPQHF	TGTGCCAGCAGTTTTGGGAGTGGGCAGCCCCAGCATTTT
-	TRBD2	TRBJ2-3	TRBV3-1	CASSQGTSGRIDTQYF	TGTGCCAGCAGCCAGGGGACTAGCGGGAGGATAGATACGCAGTATTTT
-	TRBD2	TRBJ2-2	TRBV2	CASSESLRGANTGELFF	TGTGCCAGCAGTGAAAGTTTACGGGGGGCGAACACCGGGGAGCTGTTTTTT
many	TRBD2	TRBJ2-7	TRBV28	CASRGLAFEQYF	TGTGCCAGCAGGGGACTAGCGTTCGAGCAGTACTTC
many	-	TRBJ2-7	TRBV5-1	CASSLTGVAYEQYF	TGCGCCAGCAGCTTGACCGGGGTGGCCTACGAGCAGTACTTC
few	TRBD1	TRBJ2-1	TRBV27	CASKRGGDEQFF	TGTGCCAGCAAGAGAGGGGGCGATGAGCAGTTCTTC
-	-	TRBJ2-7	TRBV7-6	CASSLGLRGEQYF	TGTGCCAGCAGCTTGGGACTTCGGGGAGAGCAGTACTTC
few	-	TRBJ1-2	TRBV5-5	CASSRLPTGVRTGLNYGYTF	TGTGCCAGCAGCCGACTACCGACGGGCGTTCGGACGGGATTAAACTATGGCTACACCTTC
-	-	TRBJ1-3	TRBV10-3	CAISPGTAGNTIYF	TGTGCCATCAGTCCGGGGACGGCTGGAAACACCATATATTTT
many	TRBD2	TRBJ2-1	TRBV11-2	CASSHREGLGNEQFF	TGTGCCAGCAGCCACCGGGAGGGCCTGGGGAATGAGCAGTTCTTC
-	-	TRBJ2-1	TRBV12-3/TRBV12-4	CASSNRDGKNEQFF	TGTGCCAGCAGCAACAGGGACGGGAAAAATGAGCAGTTCTTC
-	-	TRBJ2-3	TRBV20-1	CSAEPARATDTQYF	TGCAGTGCCGAACCCGCGAGAGCCACAGATACGCAGTATTTT
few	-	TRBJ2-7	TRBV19	CASSSAGSNEQYF	TGTGCCAGTAGTTCGGCAGGGTCGAACGAGCAGTACTTC
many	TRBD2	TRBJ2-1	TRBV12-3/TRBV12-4	CASTYSGSGNEQFF	TGTGCCAGCACCTATAGCGGGAGTGGCAATGAGCAGTTCTTC
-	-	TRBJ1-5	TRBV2	CASSGYSNQPQHF	TGTGCCAGCAGTGGATATAGCAATCAGCCCCAGCATTTT
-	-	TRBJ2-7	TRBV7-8	CASSWGGGRGYEQYF	TGTGCCAGCAGTTGGGGGGGGGGGAGGGGGTACGAGCAGTACTTC
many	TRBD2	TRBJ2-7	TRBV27	CASRTGLAGGEQYF	TGTGCCAGCAGAACCGGACTAGCGGGAGGCGAGCAGTACTTC
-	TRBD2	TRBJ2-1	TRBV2	CASSETLGGSSYNEQFF	TGTGCCAGCAGTGAGACCCTAGGCGGGAGCTCCTACAATGAGCAGTTCTTC
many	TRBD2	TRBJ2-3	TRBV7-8	CASSFRTSGSIKDTQYF	TGTGCCAGCAGCTTTCGGACTAGCGGGAGTATTAAAGATACGCAGTATTTT
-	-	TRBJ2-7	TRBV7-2	CASSLGTLTPYEQYF	TGTGCCAGCAGCTTAGGGACTCTTACGCCCTACGAGCAGTACTTC
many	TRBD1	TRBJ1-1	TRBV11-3	CASSFRGRNTEAFF	TGTGCCAGCAGCTTCAGGGGGAGGAACACTGAAGCTTTCTTT
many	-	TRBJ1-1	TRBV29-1	CSVEGGTGAFF	TGCAGCGTTGAAGGCGGGACGGGAGCTTTCTTT
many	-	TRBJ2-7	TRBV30	CAWSPQSYEQYF	TGTGCCTGGAGTCCACAGTCCTACGAGCAGTACTTC
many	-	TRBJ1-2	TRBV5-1	CASSITTVNYGYTF	TGCGCCAGCAGCATAACGACAGTAAACTATGGCTACACCTTC
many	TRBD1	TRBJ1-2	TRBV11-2	CASSLRSTGDYGYTF	TGTGCCAGCAGCCTCCGGAGCACAGGGGATTATGGCTACACCTTC
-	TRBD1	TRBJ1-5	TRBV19	CASSTTGQGINQPQHF	TGTGCCAGTAGTACCACGGGACAGGGGATCAATCAGCCCCAGCATTTT
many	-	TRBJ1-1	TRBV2	CASRGTIIQAFF	TGTGCCAGCAGGGGGACAATTATACAAGCTTTCTTT